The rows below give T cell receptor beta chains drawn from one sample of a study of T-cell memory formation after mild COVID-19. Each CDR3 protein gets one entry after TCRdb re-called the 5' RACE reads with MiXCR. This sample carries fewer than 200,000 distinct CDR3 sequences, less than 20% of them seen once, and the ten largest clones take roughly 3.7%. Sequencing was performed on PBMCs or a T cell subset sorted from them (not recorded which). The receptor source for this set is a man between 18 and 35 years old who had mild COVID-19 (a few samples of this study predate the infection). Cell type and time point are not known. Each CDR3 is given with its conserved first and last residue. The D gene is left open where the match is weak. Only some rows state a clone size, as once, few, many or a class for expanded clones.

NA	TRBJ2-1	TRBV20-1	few	CSARVQFSYNEQFF	TGCAGTGCTAGGGTCCAGTTCTCCTACAATGAGCAGTTCTTC
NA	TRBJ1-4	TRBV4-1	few	CASSQDLGARGEKLFF	TGCGCCAGCAGCCAAGATCTGGGGGCCAGAGGTGAAAAACTGTTTTTT
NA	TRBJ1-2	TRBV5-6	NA	CASSPRGGKGIDYGYTF	TGTGCCAGCAGCCCCAGGGGAGGCAAAGGAATAGACTATGGCTACACCTTC
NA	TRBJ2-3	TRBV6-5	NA	CASSYVHTDTQYF	TGTGCCAGCAGTTACGTCCACACAGATACGCAGTATTTT
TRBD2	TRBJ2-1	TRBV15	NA	CATSRARGGHFNEQFF	TGTGCCACCAGCAGGGCTCGGGGGGGCCATTTCAATGAGCAGTTCTTC
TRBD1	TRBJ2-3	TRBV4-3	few	CASSHSTGTGPDTQYF	TGCGCCAGCAGCCATTCTACCGGGACAGGGCCAGATACGCAGTATTTT
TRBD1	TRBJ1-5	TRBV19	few	CASSIKGTGLYQPQHF	TGTGCCAGTAGTATTAAAGGGACAGGTTTGTATCAGCCCCAGCATTTT
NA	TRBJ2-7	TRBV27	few	CASGGQWANEYEQYF	TGTGCCAGCGGGGGCCAATGGGCGAACGAGTACGAGCAGTACTTC
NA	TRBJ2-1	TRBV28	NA	CASSLYVNEQFF	TGTGCCAGCAGTTTATACGTTAATGAGCAGTTCTTC
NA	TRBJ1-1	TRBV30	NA	CAWRQGLSTEAFF	TGTGCCTGGAGGCAGGGTTTGAGCACTGAAGCTTTCTTT
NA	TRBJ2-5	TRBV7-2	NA	CASSPRGFQETQYF	TGTGCCAGCAGCCCCCGGGGTTTCCAAGAGACCCAGTACTTC
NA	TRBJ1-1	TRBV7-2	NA	CASSSQSNTEAFF	TGTGCCAGCAGCTCACAGTCGAACACTGAAGCTTTCTTT
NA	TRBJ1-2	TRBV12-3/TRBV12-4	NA	CASSSRGGANYGYTF	TGTGCCAGCAGTTCGCGAGGGGGGGCTAACTATGGCTACACCTTC
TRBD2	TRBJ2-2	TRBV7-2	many	CASSLDGTSGGRELFF	TGTGCCAGCAGCTTAGATGGGACTAGCGGGGGAAGGGAGCTGTTTTTT
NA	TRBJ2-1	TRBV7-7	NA	CASSLDLRPYNEQFF	TGTGCTAGCAGCTTAGACCTTCGGCCCTACAATGAGCAGTTCTTC
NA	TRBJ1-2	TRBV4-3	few	CASSQDAARAYGYTF	TGCGCCAGCAGCCAAGACGCGGCGAGAGCCTATGGCTACACCTTC
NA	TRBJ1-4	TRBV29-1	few	CSVSDSTNEKLFF	TGCAGCGTGAGTGATTCAACTAATGAAAAACTGTTTTTT
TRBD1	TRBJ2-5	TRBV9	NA	CASSVVGQSETQYF	TGTGCCAGCAGCGTAGTGGGACAGTCGGAGACCCAGTACTTC
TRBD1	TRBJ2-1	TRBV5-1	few	CASSVRDRYNEQFF	TGCGCCAGCAGCGTCCGGGACAGGTACAATGAGCAGTTCTTC
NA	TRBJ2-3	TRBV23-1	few	CASSHSRDSTDTQYF	TGCGCCAGCAGTCATTCCCGGGACAGCACAGATACGCAGTATTTT
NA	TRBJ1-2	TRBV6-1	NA	CASIPGRGLFNYGYTF	TGTGCCAGCATTCCGGGACGCGGCCTCTTTAACTATGGCTACACCTTC
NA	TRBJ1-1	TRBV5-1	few	CASSTGGEAFF	TGCGCCAGCAGTACGGGGGGTGAAGCTTTCTTT
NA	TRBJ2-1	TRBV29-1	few	CSVEWWGSYNEQFF	TGCAGCGTTGAATGGTGGGGGTCCTACAATGAGCAGTTCTTC
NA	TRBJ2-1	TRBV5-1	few	CASSAAFPGANEQFF	TGCGCCAGCAGCGCGGCCTTCCCGGGGGCCAATGAGCAGTTCTTC
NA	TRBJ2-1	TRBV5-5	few	CASSLEGTSHNEQFF	TGTGCCAGCAGCTTGGAAGGGACTTCCCACAATGAGCAGTTCTTC
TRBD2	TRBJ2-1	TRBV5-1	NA	CASSPWGAGADEQFF	TGCGCCAGCAGCCCCTGGGGAGCGGGGGCCGATGAGCAGTTCTTC
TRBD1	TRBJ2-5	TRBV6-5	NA	CASTSDRGETQYF	TGTGCCAGCACTTCGGACAGGGGAGAGACCCAGTACTTC
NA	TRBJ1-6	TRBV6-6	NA	CASRQGDNSPLHF	TGTGCCAGCAGGCAGGGAGATAATTCACCCCTCCACTTT
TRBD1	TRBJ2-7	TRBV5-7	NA	CASSLRDRGTYEQYF	TGTGCCAGCAGCTTACGGGACAGGGGGACCTACGAGCAGTACTTC
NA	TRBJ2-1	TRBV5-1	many	CASRWTDNNEQFF	TGCGCCAGCAGGTGGACAGACAACAATGAGCAGTTCTTC
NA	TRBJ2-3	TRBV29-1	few	CSFKGSFSTDTQYF	TGCAGCTTTAAGGGGAGTTTTAGCACAGATACGCAGTATTTT
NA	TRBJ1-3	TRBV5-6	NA	CASSLRGPGNTIYF	TGTGCCAGCAGCTTGCGAGGCCCTGGAAACACCATATATTTT
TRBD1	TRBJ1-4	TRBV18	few	CASSLDRDGEKLFF	TGTGCCAGCTCACTGGACAGGGATGGAGAAAAACTGTTTTTT
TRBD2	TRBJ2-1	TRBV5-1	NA	CASSLRGTSGGSREQFF	TGCGCCAGCAGCCTCCGAGGCACTAGCGGGGGATCTCGTGAGCAGTTCTTC
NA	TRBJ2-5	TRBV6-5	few	CASSYSIGETQYF	TGTGCCAGCAGTTACTCGATAGGGGAGACCCAGTACTTC
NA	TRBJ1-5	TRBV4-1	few	CASSQEGMEYQPQHF	TGCGCCAGCAGCCAAGAAGGGATGGAATATCAGCCCCAGCATTTT
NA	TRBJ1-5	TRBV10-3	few	CAISESGVLGFQPQHF	TGTGCCATCAGTGAGTCGGGTGTCCTGGGATTTCAGCCCCAGCATTTT
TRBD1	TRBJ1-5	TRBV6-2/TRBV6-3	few	CASSPRDSPRGPQHF	TGTGCCAGCAGCCCCCGGGACAGCCCCAGGGGACCCCAGCATTTT
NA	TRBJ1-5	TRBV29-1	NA	CSVSWGLDGNQPQHF	TGCAGCGTTTCATGGGGATTAGATGGCAATCAGCCCCAGCATTTT
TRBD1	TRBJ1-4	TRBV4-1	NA	CASSHSGTGSGKLFF	TGCGCCAGCAGCCATTCCGGGACAGGGTCCGGAAAACTGTTTTTT
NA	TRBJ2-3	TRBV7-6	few	CASRLGVGQVADTQYF	TGTGCCAGCAGGCTAGGGGTGGGGCAGGTGGCAGATACGCAGTATTTT
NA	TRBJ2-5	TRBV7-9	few	CASSFEGEMTQYF	TGTGCCAGCAGCTTCGAGGGGGAGATGACCCAGTACTTC
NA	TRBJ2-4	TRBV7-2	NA	CASSFGGSNIQYF	TGTGCCAGCAGCTTCGGGGGATCGAACATTCAGTACTTC
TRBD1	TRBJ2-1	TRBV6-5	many	CASSSSDRGHEQFF	TGTGCCAGCAGTTCATCGGACAGGGGCCATGAGCAGTTCTTC
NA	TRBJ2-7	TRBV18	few	CASSPQRSWAYEQYF	TGTGCCAGCTCACCACAGCGTAGCTGGGCCTACGAGCAGTACTTC
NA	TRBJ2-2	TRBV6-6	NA	CASSYVFTGELFF	TGTGCCAGCAGTTACGTTTTCACCGGGGAGCTGTTTTTT
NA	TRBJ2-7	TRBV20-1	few	CSASLATGYEQYF	TGCAGTGCTAGTCTAGCGACCGGCTACGAGCAGTACTTC
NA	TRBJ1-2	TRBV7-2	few	CASSARGGSYGYTF	TGTGCCAGCAGCGCCCGTGGGGGTTCCTATGGCTACACCTTC
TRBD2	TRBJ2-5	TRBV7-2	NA	CASSAGAGREETQYF	TGTGCCAGCAGTGCGGGGGCCGGGAGGGAAGAGACCCAGTACTTC